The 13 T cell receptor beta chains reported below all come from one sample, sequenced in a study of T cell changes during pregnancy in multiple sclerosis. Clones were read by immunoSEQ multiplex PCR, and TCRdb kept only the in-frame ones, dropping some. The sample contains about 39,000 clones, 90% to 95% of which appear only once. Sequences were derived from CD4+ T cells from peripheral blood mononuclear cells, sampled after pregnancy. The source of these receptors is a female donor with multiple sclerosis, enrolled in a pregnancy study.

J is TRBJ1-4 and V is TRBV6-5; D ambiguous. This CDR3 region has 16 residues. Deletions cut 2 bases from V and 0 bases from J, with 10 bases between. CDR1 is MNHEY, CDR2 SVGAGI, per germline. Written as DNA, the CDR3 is TGTGCCAGCAGTTACGTTAGCGCGGCAACTAATGAAAAACTGTTTTTT. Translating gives CASSYVSAATNEKLFF.

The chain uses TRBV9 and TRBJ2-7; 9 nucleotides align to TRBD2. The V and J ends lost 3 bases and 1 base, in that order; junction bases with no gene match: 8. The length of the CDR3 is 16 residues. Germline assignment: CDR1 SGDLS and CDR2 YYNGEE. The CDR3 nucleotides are TGTGCCAGCAGCGAGGGCGGGGGGGCGCTTTCCTACGAGCAGTACTTC. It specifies CASSEGGGALSYEQYF.

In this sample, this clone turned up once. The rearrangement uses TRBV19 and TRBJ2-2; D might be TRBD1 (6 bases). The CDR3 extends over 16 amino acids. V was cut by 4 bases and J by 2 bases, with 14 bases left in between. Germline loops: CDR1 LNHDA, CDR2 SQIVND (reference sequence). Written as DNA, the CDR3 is TGTGCCAGTAGTAAACAGGGAAATTTAAACACCGGGGAGCTGTTTTTT. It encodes CASSKQGNLNTGELFF.

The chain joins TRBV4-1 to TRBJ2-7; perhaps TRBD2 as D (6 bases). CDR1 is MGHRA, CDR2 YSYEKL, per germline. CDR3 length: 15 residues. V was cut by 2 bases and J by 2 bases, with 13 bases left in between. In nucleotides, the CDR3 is TGCGCCAGCAGCCAACCGGCGGGACCTCCCTACGAGCAGTACTTC. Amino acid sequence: CASSQPAGPPYEQYF.

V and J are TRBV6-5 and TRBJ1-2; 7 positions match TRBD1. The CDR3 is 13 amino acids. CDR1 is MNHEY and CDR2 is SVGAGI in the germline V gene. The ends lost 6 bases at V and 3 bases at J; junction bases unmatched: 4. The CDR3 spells CASSPDRDYGYTF. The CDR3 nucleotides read TGTGCCAGCAGCCCCGACAGGGACTATGGCTACACCTTC.

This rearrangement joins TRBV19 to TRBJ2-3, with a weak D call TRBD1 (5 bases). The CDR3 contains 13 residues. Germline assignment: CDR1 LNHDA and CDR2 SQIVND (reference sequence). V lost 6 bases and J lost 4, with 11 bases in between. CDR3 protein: CASRFQGADTQYF. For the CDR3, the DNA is TGTGCCAGTAGGTTTCAGGGCGCAGATACGCAGTATTTT.

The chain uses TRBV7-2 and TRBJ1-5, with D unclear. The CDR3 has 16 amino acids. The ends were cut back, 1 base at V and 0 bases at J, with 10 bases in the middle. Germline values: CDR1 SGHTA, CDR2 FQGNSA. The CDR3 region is CASSLVPRDSNQPQHF. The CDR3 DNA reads TGTGCCAGCAGCTTAGTCCCTCGGGATAGCAATCAGCCCCAGCATTTT.

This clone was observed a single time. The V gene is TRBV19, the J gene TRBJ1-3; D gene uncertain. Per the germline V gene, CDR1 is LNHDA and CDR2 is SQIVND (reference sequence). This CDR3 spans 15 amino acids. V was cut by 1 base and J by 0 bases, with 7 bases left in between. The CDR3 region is CASSIVASSGNTIYF. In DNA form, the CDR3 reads TGTGCCAGTAGTATAGTCGCCAGCTCTGGAAACACCATATATTTT.

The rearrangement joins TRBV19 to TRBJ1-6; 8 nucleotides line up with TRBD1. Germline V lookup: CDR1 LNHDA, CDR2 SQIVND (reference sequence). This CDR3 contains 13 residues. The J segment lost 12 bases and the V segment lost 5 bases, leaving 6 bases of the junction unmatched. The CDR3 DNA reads TGTGCCAGTAGTGCGGACAGGGTGCAACCCCTCCACTTT. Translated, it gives CASSADRVQPLHF. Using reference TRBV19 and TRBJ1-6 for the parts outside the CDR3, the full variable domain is DGGITQSPKYLFRKEGQNVTLSCEQNLNHDAMYWYRQDPGQGLRLIYYSQIVNDFQKGDIAEGYSVSREKKESFPLTVTSAQKNPTAFYLCASSADRVQPLHFGNGTRLTVT.

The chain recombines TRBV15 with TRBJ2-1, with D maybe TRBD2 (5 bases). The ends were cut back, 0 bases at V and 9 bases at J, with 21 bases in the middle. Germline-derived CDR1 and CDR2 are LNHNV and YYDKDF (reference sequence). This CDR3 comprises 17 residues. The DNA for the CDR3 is TGTGCCACCAGCAGAGACCCGGACGGAGCCTTGGGGAGTGAGCAGTTCTTC. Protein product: CATSRDPDGALGSEQFF.

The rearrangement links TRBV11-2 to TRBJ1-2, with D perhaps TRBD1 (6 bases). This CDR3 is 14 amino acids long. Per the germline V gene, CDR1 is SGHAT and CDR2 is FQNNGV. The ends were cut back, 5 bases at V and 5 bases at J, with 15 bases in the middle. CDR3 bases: TGTGCCAGCAGCCGAACAGGGTTGGGGTATGGCTACACCTTC. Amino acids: CASSRTGLGYGYTF.

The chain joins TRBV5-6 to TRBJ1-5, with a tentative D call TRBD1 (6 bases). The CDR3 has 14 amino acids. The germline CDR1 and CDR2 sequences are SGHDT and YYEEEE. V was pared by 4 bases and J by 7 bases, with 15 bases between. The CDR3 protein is CASSAAGARQPQHF. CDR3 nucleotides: TGTGCCAGCAGCGCTGCAGGGGCTAGGCAGCCCCAGCATTTT.

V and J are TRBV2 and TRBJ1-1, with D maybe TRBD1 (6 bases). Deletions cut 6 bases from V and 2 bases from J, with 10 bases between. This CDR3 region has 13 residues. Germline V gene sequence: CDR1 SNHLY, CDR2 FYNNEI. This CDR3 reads CASSPTGNTEAFF. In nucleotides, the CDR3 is TGTGCCAGCAGCCCGACAGGAAACACTGAAGCTTTCTTT.